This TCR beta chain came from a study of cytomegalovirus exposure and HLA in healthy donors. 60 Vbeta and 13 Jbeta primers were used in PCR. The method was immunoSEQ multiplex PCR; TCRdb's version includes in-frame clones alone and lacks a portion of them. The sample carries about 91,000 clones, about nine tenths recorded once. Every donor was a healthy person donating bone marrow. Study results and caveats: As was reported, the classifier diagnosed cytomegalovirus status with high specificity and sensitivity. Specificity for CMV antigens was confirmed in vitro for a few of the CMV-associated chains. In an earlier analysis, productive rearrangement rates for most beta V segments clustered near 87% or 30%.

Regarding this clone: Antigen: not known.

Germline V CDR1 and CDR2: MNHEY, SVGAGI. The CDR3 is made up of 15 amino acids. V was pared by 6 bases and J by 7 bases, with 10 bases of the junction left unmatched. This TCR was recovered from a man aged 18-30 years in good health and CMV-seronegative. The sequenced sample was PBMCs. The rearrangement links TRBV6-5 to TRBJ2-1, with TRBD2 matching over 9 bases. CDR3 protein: CASRGMAGGQNEQFF. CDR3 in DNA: TGTGCCAGCAGGGGGATGGCGGGAGGGCAGAATGAGCAGTTCTTC.